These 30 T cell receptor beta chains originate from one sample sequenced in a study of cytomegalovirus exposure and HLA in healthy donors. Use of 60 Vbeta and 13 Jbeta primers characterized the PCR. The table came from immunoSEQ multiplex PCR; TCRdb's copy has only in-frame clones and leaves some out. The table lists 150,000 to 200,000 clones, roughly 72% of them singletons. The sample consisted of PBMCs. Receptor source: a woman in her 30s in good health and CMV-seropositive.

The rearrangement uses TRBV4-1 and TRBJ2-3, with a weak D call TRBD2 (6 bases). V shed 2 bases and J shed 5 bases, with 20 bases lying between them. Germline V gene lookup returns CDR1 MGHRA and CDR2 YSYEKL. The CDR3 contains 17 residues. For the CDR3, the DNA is TGCGCCAGCAGCCAACGTGTTAGCGGCAATTGGGGAGATACGCAGTATTTT. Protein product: CASSQRVSGNWGDTQYF.

CDR3 region: CASSPLNRGFTSYTF. CDR3 DNA sequence: TGTGCCAGCAGCCCCCTGAATCGGGGGTTCACTAGCTACACCTTC. This chain uses TRBV7-9 with TRBJ1-2, with D perhaps matching TRBD1 (5 bases). The CDR3 runs to 15 residues. V was cut by 5 bases and J by 9 bases, with 22 bases left in between. Looked up from germline, CDR1 is SEHNR and CDR2 is FQNEAQ (reference sequence).

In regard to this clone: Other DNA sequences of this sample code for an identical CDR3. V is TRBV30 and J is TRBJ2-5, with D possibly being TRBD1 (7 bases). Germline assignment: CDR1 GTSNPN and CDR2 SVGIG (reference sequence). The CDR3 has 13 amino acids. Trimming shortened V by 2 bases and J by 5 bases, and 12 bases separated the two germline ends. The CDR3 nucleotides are TGTGCCTGGAGTCTGACAGGGAGGGAGACCCAGTACTTC. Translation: CAWSLTGRETQYF.

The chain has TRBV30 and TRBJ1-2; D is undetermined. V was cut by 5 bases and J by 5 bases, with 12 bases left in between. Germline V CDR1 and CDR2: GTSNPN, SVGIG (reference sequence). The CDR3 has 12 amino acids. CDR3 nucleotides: TGTGCCTGGCGGACTTTACCTTATGGCTACACCTTC. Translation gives CAWRTLPYGYTF.

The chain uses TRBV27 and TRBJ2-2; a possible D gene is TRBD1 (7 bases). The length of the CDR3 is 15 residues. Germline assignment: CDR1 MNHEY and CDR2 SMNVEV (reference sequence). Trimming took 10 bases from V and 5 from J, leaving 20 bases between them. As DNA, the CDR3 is TGTGCCACCACAGGGGTGGTAGGGGGGACCGGGGAGCTGTTTTTT. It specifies CATTGVVGGTGELFF.

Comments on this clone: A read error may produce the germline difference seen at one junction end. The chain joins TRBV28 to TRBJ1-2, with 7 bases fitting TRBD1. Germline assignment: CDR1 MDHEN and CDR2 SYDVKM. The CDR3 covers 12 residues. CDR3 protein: CASSLRQGGSGF. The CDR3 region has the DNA TGTGCCAGCAGTTTACGGCAGGGGGGTTCGGGCTTC.

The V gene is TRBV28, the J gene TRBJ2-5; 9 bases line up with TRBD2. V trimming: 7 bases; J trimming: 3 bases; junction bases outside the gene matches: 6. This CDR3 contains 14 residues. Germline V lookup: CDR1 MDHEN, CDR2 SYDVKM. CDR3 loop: CASTSGGGEETQYF. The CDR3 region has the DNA TGTGCCAGCACCTCCGGCGGGGGGGAAGAGACCCAGTACTTC.

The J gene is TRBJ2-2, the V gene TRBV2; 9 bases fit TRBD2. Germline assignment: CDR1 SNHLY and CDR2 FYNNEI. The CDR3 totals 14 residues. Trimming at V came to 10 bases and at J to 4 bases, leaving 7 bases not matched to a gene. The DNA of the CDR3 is TGTGCCACGATAGCGGGAGTTTCCACCGGGGAGCTGTTTTTT. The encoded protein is CATIAGVSTGELFF.

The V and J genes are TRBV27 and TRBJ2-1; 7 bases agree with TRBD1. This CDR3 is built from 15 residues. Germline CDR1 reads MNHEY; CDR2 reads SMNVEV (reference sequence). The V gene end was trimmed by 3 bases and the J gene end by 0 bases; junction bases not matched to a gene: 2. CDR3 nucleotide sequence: TGTGCCAGCAGTTTCAGACAGGGCTCCTACAATGAGCAGTTCTTC. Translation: CASSFRQGSYNEQFF.

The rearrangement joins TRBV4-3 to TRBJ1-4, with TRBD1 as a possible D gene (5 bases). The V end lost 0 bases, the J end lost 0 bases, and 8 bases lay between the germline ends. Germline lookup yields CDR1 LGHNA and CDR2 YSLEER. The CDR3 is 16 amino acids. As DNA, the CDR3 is TGCGCCAGCAGCCAAGATCAAGGGGCAACTAATGAAAAACTGTTTTTT. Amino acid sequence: CASSQDQGATNEKLFF.

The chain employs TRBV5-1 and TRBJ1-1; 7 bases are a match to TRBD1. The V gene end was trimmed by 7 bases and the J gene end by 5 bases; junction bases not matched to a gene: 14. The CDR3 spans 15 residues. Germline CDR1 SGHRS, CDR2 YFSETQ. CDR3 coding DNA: TGCGCCAGCGACACAGGGGATGTTGAAGTGACTGAAGCTTTCTTT. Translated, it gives CASDTGDVEVTEAFF.

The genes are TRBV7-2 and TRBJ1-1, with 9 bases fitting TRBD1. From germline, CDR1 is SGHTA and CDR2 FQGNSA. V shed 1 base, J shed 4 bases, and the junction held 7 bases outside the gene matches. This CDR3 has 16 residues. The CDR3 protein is CASSLDIQGASTEAFF. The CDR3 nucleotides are TGTGCCAGCAGCTTAGACATACAGGGGGCGAGCACTGAAGCTTTCTTT.

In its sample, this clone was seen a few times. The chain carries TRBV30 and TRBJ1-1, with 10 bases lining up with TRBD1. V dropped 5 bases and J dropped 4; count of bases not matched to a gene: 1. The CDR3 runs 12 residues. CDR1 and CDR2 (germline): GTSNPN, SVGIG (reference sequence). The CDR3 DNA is TGTGCCTGGGGGGACAGGGGCACTGAAGCTTTCTTT. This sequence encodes CAWGDRGTEAFF.

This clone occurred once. CDR3 sequence: CASSRATSGYNEQFF. In DNA, the CDR3 is TGTGCCAGCAGCCGCGCGACTAGCGGTTACAATGAGCAGTTCTTC. This sequence joins TRBV7-7 and TRBJ2-1; 9 bases are shared with TRBD2. Trimming at V came to 5 bases and at J to 4 bases, leaving 6 bases not matched to a gene. The CDR3 length is 15 residues. From germline, CDR1 is SSHAT and CDR2 FNYEAQ (reference sequence).

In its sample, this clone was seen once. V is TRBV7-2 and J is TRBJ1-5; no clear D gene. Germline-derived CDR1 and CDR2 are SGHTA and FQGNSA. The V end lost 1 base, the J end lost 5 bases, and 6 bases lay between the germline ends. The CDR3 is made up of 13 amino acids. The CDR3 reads CASSLDGYQPQHF. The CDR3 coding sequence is TGTGCCAGCAGCTTAGACGGTTATCAGCCCCAGCATTTT.

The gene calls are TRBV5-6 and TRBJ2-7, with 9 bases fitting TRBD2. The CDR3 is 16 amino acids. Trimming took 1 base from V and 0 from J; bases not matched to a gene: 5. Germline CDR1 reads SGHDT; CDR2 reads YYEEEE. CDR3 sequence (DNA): TGTGCCAGCAGCTTGCCCAGCGGGAGGAGCTCCTACGAGCAGTACTTC. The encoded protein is CASSLPSGRSSYEQYF. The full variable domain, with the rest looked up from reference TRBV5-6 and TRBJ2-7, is DAGVTQSPTHLIKTRGQQVTLRCSPKSGHDTVSWYQQALGQGPQFIFQYYEEEERQRGNFPDRFSGHQFPNYSSELNVNALLLGDSALYLCASSLPSGRSSYEQYFGPGTRLTVT.

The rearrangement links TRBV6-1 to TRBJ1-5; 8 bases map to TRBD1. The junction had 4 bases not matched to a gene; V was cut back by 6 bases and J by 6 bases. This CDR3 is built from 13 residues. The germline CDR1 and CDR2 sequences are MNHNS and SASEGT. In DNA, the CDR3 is TGTGCCAGCAGAGACAGGGGCAGTCAGCCCCAGCATTTT. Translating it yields CASRDRGSQPQHF.

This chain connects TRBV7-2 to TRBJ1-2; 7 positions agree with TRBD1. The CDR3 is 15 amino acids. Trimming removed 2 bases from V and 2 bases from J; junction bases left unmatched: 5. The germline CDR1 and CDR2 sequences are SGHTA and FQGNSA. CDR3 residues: CASSLNRDSNYGYTF. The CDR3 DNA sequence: TGTGCCAGCAGCTTAAACCGGGACAGCAACTATGGCTACACCTTC. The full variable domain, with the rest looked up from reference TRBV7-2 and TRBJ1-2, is GAGVSQSPSNKVTEKGKDVELRCDPISGHTALYWYRQSLGQGLEFLIYFQGNSAPDKSGLPSDRFSAERTGGSVSTLTIQRTQQEDSAVYLCASSLNRDSNYGYTFGSGTRLTVV.

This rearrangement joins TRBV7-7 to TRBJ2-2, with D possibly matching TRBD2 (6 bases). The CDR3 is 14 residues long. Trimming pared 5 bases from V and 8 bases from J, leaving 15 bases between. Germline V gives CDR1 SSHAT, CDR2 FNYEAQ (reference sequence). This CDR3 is CASSVTAGGGELFF. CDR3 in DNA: TGTGCCAGCAGCGTGACAGCGGGCGGAGGGGAGCTGTTTTTT. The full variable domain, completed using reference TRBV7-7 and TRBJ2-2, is GAGVSQSPRYKVTKRGQDVTLRCDPISSHATLYWYQQALGQGPEFLTYFNYEAQPDKSGLPSDRFSAERPEGSISTLTIQRTEQRDSAMYRCASSVTAGGGELFFGEGSRLTVL.

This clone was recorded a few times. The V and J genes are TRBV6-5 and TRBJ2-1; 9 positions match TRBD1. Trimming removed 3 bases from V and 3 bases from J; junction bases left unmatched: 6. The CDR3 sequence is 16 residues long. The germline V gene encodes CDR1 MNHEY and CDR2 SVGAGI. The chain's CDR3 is CASSYGGTGLYNEQFF. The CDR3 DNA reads TGTGCCAGCAGTTATGGCGGGACAGGGCTCTACAATGAGCAGTTCTTC.

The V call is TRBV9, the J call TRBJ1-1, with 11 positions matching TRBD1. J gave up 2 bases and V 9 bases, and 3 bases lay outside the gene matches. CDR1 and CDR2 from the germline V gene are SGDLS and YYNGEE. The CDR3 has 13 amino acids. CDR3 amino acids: CATGTGGNTEAFF. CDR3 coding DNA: TGTGCCACCGGGACAGGGGGAAACACTGAAGCTTTCTTT.

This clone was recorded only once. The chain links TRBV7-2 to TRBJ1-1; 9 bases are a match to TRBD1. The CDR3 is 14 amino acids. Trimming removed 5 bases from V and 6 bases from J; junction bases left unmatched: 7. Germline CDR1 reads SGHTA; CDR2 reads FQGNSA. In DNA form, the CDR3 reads TGTGCCAGCAGCCAAAACAGGGGGCTGTCTGAAGCTTTCTTT. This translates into CASSQNRGLSEAFF.

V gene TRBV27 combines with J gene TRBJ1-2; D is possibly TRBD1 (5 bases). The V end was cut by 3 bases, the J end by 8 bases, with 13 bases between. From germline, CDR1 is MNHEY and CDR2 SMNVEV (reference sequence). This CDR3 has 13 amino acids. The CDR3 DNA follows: TGTGCCAGCAGTTTTAGGGGAATGGAAGGCTACACCTTC. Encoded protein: CASSFRGMEGYTF.

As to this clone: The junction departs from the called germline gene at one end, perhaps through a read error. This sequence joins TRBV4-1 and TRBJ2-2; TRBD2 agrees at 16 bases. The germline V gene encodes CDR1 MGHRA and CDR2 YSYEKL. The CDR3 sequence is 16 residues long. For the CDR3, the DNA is TGCGCCAGCAGCCAGGAAGCGGGACTAGCGGGGGGGGCGGACTTTTTC. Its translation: CASSQEAGLAGGADFF.

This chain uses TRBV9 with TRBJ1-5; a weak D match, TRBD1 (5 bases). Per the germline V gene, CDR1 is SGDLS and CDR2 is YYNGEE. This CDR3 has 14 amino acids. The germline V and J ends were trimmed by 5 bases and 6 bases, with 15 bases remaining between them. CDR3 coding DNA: TGTGCCAGCAGTCAGCAGGGTGCGAGTCAGCCCCAGCATTTT. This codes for CASSQQGASQPQHF.

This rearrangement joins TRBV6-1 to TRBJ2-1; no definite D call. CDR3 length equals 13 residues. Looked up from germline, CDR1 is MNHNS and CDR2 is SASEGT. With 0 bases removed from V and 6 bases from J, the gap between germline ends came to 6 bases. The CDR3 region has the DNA TGTGCCAGCAGTGAAGCTAGTTTCAATGAGCAGTTCTTC. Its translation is CASSEASFNEQFF.

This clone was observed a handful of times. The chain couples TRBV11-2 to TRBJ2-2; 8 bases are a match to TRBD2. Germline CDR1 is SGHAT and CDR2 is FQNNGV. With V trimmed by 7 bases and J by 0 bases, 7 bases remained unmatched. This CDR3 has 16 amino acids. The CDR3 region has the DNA TGTGCCAGCAACCGGGGCGGGGGGCCGAACACCGGGGAGCTGTTTTTT. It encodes CASNRGGGPNTGELFF.

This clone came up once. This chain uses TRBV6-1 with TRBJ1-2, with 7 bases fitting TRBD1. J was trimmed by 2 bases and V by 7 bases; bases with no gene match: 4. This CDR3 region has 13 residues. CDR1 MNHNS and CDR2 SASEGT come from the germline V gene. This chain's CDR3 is CASILTGNYGYTF. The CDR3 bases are TGTGCCAGCATACTGACAGGGAACTATGGCTACACCTTC.

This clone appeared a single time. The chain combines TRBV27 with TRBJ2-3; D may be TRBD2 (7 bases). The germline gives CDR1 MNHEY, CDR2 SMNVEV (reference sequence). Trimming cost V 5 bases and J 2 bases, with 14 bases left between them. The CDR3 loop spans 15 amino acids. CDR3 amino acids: CASSSTGRDTDTQYF. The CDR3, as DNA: TGTGCCAGCAGTAGTACAGGGAGGGACACAGATACGCAGTATTTT.

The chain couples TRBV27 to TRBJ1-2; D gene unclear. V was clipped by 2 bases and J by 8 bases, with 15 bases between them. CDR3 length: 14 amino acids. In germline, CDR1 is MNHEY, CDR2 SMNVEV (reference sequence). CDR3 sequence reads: CASSLMGRSGGYTF. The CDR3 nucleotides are TGTGCCAGCAGTTTAATGGGTCGTTCGGGAGGCTACACCTTC.